This T cell receptor beta chain was obtained from a study of cytomegalovirus exposure and HLA in healthy donors. General study findings and limits: One later analysis reportedly identified an Asian-associated ancestry cluster that showed fewer N-insertions than the roughly 600-donor mean. TCR beta V- and J-gene trimming was later associated with a missense DCLRE1C variant.

Germline CDR1 is MNHNS and CDR2 is SASEGT. Trimming removed 6 bases at V and 4 bases at J, with 11 bases between. The CDR3 length is 13 residues. In the PCR, 60 Vbeta and 13 Jbeta primers were used. The protocol was immunoSEQ multiplex PCR, while the TCRdb copy is restricted to in-frame clones and leaves out a portion. The sample comprises fewer than 95,000 clones, around 80% of which are singletons, and 0.55% to 0.65% rests with the top ten. Notes on this clone: Antigen specificity is unknown.

Source material: PBMCs. V gene TRBV6-1 combines with J gene TRBJ2-3; possibly TRBD2 for D (5 bases). The clonotype was recovered from a man in his thirties or forties in good health and CMV-seronegative. Here the CDR3 DNA reads TGTGCCAGCAGGGACGGCGGGTCAGATACGCAGTATTTT. It translates to CASRDGGSDTQYF.